The TCR beta chain described here comes from a study of cytomegalovirus exposure and HLA in healthy donors (dated by TCRdb to the late 2010s). Study-level background: According to a later analysis, the approximately 120 validation repertoires were produced on the same platform as the approximately 600 repertoires of the first cohort. In addition to the first cohort of 666 subjects, a separate validation cohort of 130 or so different subjects was used. To predict cytomegalovirus infection status, the study combined high-throughput TCR immunosequencing, statistical association of individual TCRs with disease status, and machine learning. The study aimed to test whether signatures of past pathogen exposure could be identified by cataloging public T cell receptors. Results and caveats for the whole study, not just this receptor: In a later analysis, TCRs clustered in the first cohort were found to also tend to co-occur in the 120 or so validation repertoires, with over 90% of cluster scores above 0. While some public TCRs were present in many individuals, most TCR sequences turned up only very rarely across donors. In both the original and validation cohorts, the classifier was reported to diagnose cytomegalovirus status with high specificity and sensitivity. In vitro tests confirmed that a few of the cytomegalovirus-associated TCR beta chains recognize cytomegalovirus antigens. The study listed around 160 TCR beta chains as associated with cytomegalovirus. The validation cohort had no HLA typing available for a later analysis, so co-occurrence within that cohort was assessed over all 110 or so repertoires. According to the authors, the approach could potentially be generalized to other disease states and immunological phenotypes.

The donors belonged to the validation cohort of about 120 subjects, which was separate from the 666-subject first cohort. With regard to this clone: The clone's antigen remains unknown. Base qualities are missing; no much larger clone stands one base away.

V lost 4 bases and J lost 1 base; the stretch between them is 10 bases long. The germline V gene provides CDR1 KGHSH and CDR2 LQKENI. Including cysteine and phenylalanine, the CDR3 has 14 amino acids. Left in the record is the CDR3 DNA by itself, 42 bases read in frame from the first base. Libraries were built with the immunoSEQ multiplex PCR assay. On the authors' methods: To diagnose cytomegalovirus status from the catalog of TCR beta chain sequences, a statistical classification framework was built. TCRdb holds this immuneACCESS table with in-frame rearrangements only. Some clones are missing; in checked studies, unresolved V genes explain under half, and the rest has no known cause. V, J and clone size were drawn from that table, and D and trimming were deduced from the DNA. This sample comprises roughly 200,000 clones, about 81% of them detected only once. The ten largest clones add up to 1% to 1.5% of the sample.

The rearrangement combines TRBV18 with TRBJ1-1, with TRBD1 as a weak D call on 5 bases. Sequencing input: PBMCs. This TCR was recovered from a woman under 40 in good health and CMV-seronegative. At the DNA level, the sequence is TGTGCCAGCTCACGGCAGGGTCAGAACACTGAAGCTTTCTTT. Its translation reads: CASSRQGQNTEAFF.